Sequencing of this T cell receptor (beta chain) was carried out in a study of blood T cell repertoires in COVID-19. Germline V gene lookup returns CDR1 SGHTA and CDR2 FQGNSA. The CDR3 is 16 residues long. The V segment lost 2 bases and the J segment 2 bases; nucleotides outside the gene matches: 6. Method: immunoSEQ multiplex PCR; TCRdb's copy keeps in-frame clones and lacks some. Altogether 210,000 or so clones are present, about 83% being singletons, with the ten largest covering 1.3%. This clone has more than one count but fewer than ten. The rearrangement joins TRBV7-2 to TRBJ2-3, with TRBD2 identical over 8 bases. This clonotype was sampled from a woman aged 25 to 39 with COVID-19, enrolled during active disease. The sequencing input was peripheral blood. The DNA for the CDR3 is TGTGCCAGCAGCTTAAGGCGCGGGAGGATCACAGATACGCAGTATTTT. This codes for CASSLRRGRITDTQYF.